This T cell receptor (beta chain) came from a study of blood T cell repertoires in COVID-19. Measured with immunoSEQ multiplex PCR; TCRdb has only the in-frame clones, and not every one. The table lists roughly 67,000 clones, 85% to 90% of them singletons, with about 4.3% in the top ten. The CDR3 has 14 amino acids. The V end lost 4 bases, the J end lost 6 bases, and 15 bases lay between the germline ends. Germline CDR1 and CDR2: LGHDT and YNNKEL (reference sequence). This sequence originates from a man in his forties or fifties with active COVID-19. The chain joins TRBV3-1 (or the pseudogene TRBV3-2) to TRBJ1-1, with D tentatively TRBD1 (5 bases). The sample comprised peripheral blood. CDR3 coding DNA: TGTGCCAGCAGCCGCGGGGGGGATGTGGCTGAAGCTTTCTTT. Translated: CASSRGGDVAEAFF.